The clone carrying this TCR beta chain has at least ten counts. This entry is derived from a study of patients with pleural tuberculosis. Germline-derived CDR1 and CDR2 are LGHNA and YNFKEQ. The CDR3 contains 15 residues. The trim removed 4 bases at V and 3 bases at J, leaving 7 bases unmatched. MiXCR was run by TCRdb on the reads, yielding one entry per CDR3 protein. The sample consists of approximately 53,000 distinct CDR3 sequences, around 6.7% of them appearing once. V and J are TRBV4-2 and TRBJ2-5; 8 bases agree with TRBD2. The clonotype was recovered from a human donor with pleural tuberculosis. This chain's CDR3 is CASSLVLAEEETQYF. CDR3 DNA: TGTGCCAGCAGCCTAGTACTAGCGGAGGAAGAGACCCAGTACTTC.